This T cell receptor beta chain was captured in a study of blood T cell repertoires in COVID-19. TCRdb keeps only in-frame clones here, not all; method: immunoSEQ multiplex PCR. Of about 280,000 clones listed, around 90% are singletons. Germline loops: CDR1 MNHEY, CDR2 SVGAGI. This CDR3 region has 15 residues. The V end was cut by 2 bases, the J end by 2 bases, with 11 bases between. The chain employs TRBV6-5 and TRBJ2-3, with a tentative D call TRBD1 (7 bases). The clonotype comes from a woman aged 50 to 60 who had recovered from COVID-19. Sequenced material: peripheral blood. CDR3 bases: TGTGCCAGCAGTTACGACAGGGAGGTCACAGATACGCAGTATTTT. Its protein product is CASSYDREVTDTQYF.